This T cell receptor (beta chain) was captured by sequencing in a study of human T cells and chemical hapten exposure. The table lists this clonotype with many counts. What it binds is unknown. From the RACE reads, TCRdb called clonotypes with MiXCR, one entry per CDR3 protein. The profile shows about 260,000 distinct CDR3 sequences, around 9.3% of them singletons. CDR1 is MNHEY and CDR2 is SVGEGT in the germline V gene. The CDR3 covers 14 residues. The V and J ends lost 8 bases and 0 bases respectively, with 14 bases between them. As to time point: pre-sensitization, week 0. Treatment: therapeutic diphenylcyclopropenone sensitization with weekly scalp DPC. Blood collection took place prior to placing each patch test. Whole-study findings and limits: The donor cohort had alopecia, so its immune response may not match that of healthy people. Sensitizing to DPC left TCRs with a frequency above 1 in 1000 unaltered.

The sequencing here drew on whole blood, taken in connection with sensitization to the hapten diphenylcyclopropenone (DPC). This chain joins TRBV6-2 or TRBV6-3 and TRBJ2-7; tentatively, D is TRBD1 or TRBD2 (6 bases each). This clonotype was sampled from a woman aged 40 to 50 with alopecia areata. Some clones in this sample may be carry-over from other donors' samples. The CDR3 spells CASGGTSSSYEQYF. CDR3 sequence (DNA): TGTGCCAGCGGCGGGACATCAAGCTCCTACGAGCAGTACTTC.